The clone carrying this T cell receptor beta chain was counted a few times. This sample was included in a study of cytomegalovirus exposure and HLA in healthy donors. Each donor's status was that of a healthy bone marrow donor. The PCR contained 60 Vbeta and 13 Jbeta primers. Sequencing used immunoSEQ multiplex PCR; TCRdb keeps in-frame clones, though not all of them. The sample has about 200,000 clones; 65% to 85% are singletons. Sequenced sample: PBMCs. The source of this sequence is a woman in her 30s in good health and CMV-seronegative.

The CDR3 coding sequence is TGTGCCACCATCAGGGGGGCTCTTGGAAACACCATATATTTT. Translated: CATIRGALGNTIYF. The V and J genes are TRBV10-3 and TRBJ1-3, with TRBD1 matching over 7 bases. J gave up 3 bases and V 10 bases, and 9 bases lay outside the gene matches. Germline V lookup: CDR1 ENHRY, CDR2 SYGVKD. The length of the CDR3 is 14 residues.